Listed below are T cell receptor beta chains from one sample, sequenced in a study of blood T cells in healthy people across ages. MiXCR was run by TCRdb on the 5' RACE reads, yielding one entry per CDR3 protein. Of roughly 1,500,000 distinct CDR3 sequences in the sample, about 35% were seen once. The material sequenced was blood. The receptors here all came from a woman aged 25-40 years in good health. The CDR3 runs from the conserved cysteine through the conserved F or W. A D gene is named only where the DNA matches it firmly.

CDR3aa: CASSSTGTAYGYTF
d_gene: TRBD1
j_gene: TRBJ1-2
v_gene: TRBV28

CDR3aa: CASSVTGYSPLHF
d_gene: .
j_gene: TRBJ1-6
v_gene: TRBV7-2

CDR3aa: CATADRGNTGELFF
d_gene: .
j_gene: TRBJ2-2
v_gene: TRBV6-5

CDR3aa: CSARDRAGYTF
d_gene: .
j_gene: TRBJ1-2
v_gene: TRBV20-1

CDR3aa: CASSQAGLGNTTYF
d_gene: .
j_gene: TRBJ1-3
v_gene: TRBV14

CDR3aa: CAGSPGTSGYEQYF
d_gene: TRBD2
j_gene: .
v_gene: TRBV18

CDR3aa: CASSPSRDRVGEAFF
d_gene: TRBD1
j_gene: TRBJ1-1
v_gene: TRBV27

CDR3aa: CASSWDRANEKLFF
d_gene: TRBD1
j_gene: TRBJ1-4
v_gene: TRBV5-1

CDR3aa: CASSRTGEAYGYTF
d_gene: TRBD1
j_gene: TRBJ1-2
v_gene: TRBV5-1

CDR3aa: CATGHNTQYF
d_gene: .
j_gene: TRBJ2-3
v_gene: TRBV15

CDR3aa: CASITSGGAEQFF
d_gene: TRBD2
j_gene: TRBJ2-1
v_gene: TRBV2

CDR3aa: CASSHQRSSDTQYF
d_gene: .
j_gene: TRBJ2-3
v_gene: TRBV3-1

CDR3aa: CAISQTGVEQYF
d_gene: TRBD1
j_gene: TRBJ2-7
v_gene: TRBV10-3

CDR3aa: CASSMSANYGYTF
d_gene: .
j_gene: TRBJ1-2
v_gene: TRBV5-1

CDR3aa: CSARDGESPGYEQYF
d_gene: .
j_gene: TRBJ2-7
v_gene: TRBV20-1

CDR3aa: CASSYTTRGGRSDKRFF
d_gene: .
j_gene: TRBJ1-4
v_gene: TRBV6-6

CDR3aa: CATSDLQGGTDTQYF
d_gene: .
j_gene: TRBJ2-3
v_gene: TRBV24-1

CDR3aa: CAGSLSRTGTNEQFF
d_gene: TRBD1
j_gene: TRBJ2-1
v_gene: TRBV27

CDR3aa: CASSRNLAGTYNEQFF
d_gene: TRBD2
j_gene: TRBJ2-1
v_gene: TRBV3-1

CDR3aa: CASSFQPGGGSSGANVLTF
d_gene: .
j_gene: TRBJ2-6
v_gene: TRBV7-3

CDR3aa: CASSDNRVNGGYTF
d_gene: .
j_gene: TRBJ1-2
v_gene: TRBV2

CDR3aa: CACDGRTNYGYTF
d_gene: .
j_gene: TRBJ1-2
v_gene: TRBV7-2

CDR3aa: CASSLALISGGFTDTQYF
d_gene: TRBD2
j_gene: TRBJ2-3
v_gene: TRBV7-2

CDR3aa: CASSSDGTSRETQYF
d_gene: TRBD2
j_gene: TRBJ2-5
v_gene: TRBV7-2

CDR3aa: CASSAPSGTYEQYF
d_gene: TRBD2
j_gene: TRBJ2-7
v_gene: TRBV2

CDR3aa: CASRLGWDQETQYF
d_gene: .
j_gene: TRBJ2-5
v_gene: TRBV5-5

CDR3aa: CASSQTSGDLNEQYF
d_gene: TRBD2
j_gene: TRBJ2-5
v_gene: TRBV4-2

CDR3aa: CASSQSPASYEQYF
d_gene: .
j_gene: TRBJ2-7
v_gene: TRBV4-1

CDR3aa: CASSQVLGAQGTDTQYF
d_gene: .
j_gene: TRBJ2-3
v_gene: TRBV4-1

CDR3aa: CASSQETHRDPEAFF
d_gene: .
j_gene: TRBJ1-1
v_gene: TRBV4-1

CDR3aa: CASSSDGVPQETQYF
d_gene: .
j_gene: TRBJ2-5
v_gene: TRBV7-2

CDR3aa: CSARITDRVLGNSPLHF
d_gene: TRBD1
j_gene: TRBJ1-6
v_gene: TRBV20-1

CDR3aa: CSASSSGSLGGEAQYF
d_gene: TRBD2
j_gene: TRBJ2-7
v_gene: TRBV20-1

CDR3aa: CASSYSSRDRGGEQYF
d_gene: TRBD1
j_gene: TRBJ2-5
v_gene: TRBV6-6

CDR3aa: CATSLGGGAGNEQFF
d_gene: .
j_gene: TRBJ2-1
v_gene: TRBV15

CDR3aa: CASSLRGGLNSPLHF
d_gene: .
j_gene: TRBJ1-6
v_gene: TRBV28

CDR3aa: CASSPPGHLTDTRYF
d_gene: .
j_gene: TRBJ2-3
v_gene: TRBV18

CDR3aa: CASSLELAGGFYNEQFF
d_gene: TRBD2
j_gene: TRBJ2-1
v_gene: TRBV6-2/TRBV6-3

CDR3aa: CASTGGGSSYEQYF
d_gene: TRBD2
j_gene: TRBJ2-7
v_gene: TRBV7-2

CDR3aa: CSAIRRGFSETQYF
d_gene: TRBD2
j_gene: TRBJ2-5
v_gene: TRBV20-1

CDR3aa: CAWIPGTDTQYF
d_gene: .
j_gene: TRBJ2-3
v_gene: TRBV30

CDR3aa: CASSPTPGQTKPPNYGYTF
d_gene: .
j_gene: TRBJ1-2
v_gene: TRBV18

CDR3aa: CASSPRGGNLLTQYF
d_gene: .
j_gene: TRBJ2-5
v_gene: TRBV27

CDR3aa: CASSWQQANTGELFF
d_gene: .
j_gene: TRBJ2-2
v_gene: TRBV12-3/TRBV12-4

CDR3aa: CSASEQFQETQFF
d_gene: .
j_gene: .
v_gene: TRBV20-1

CDR3aa: CASSRTSGRSEQYF
d_gene: TRBD2
j_gene: .
v_gene: TRBV12-3/TRBV12-4

CDR3aa: CAIRRDRALNGGSTDTQYF
d_gene: TRBD1
j_gene: TRBJ2-3
v_gene: TRBV10-3

CDR3aa: CASSQVGGMNTEAFF
d_gene: .
j_gene: TRBJ1-1
v_gene: TRBV14

CDR3aa: CASSEIVGANVLTF
d_gene: .
j_gene: TRBJ2-6
v_gene: TRBV2